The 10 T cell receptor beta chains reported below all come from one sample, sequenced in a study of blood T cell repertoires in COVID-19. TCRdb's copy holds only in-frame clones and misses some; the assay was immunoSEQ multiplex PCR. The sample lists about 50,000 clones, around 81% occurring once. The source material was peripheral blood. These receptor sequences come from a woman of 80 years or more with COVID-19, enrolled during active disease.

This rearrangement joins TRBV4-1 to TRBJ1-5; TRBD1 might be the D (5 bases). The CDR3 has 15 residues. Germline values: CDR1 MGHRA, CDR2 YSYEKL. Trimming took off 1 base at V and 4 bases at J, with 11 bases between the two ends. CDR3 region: CASSQGPGENQPQHF. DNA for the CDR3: TGCGCCAGCAGCCAAGGCCCGGGGGAGAATCAGCCCCAGCATTTT.

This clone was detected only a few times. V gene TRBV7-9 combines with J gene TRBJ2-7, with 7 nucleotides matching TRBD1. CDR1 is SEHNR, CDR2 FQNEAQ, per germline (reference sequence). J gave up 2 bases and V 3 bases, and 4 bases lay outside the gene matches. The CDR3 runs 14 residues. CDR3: CASSFRDSPYEQYF. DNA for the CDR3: TGTGCCAGCAGCTTCCGGGACAGTCCCTACGAGCAGTACTTC.

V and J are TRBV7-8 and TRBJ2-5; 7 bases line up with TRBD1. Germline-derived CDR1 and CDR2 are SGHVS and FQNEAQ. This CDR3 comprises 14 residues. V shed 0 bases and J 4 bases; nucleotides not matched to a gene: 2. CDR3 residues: CASSLATGRETQYF. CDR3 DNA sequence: TGTGCCAGCAGCTTAGCGACAGGGAGAGAGACCCAGTACTTC.

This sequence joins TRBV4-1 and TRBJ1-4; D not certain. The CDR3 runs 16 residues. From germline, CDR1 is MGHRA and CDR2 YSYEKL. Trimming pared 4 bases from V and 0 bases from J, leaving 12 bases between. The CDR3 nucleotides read TGCGCCAGCAGCCCGGGGTTTGCTGCAACTAATGAAAAACTGTTTTTT. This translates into CASSPGFAATNEKLFF.

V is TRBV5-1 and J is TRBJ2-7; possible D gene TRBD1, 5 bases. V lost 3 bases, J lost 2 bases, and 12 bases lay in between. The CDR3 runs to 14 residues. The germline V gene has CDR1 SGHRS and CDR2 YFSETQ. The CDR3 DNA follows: TGCGCCAGCAGCTCGACAGACCCCCCCTACGAGCAGTACTTC. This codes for CASSSTDPPYEQYF.

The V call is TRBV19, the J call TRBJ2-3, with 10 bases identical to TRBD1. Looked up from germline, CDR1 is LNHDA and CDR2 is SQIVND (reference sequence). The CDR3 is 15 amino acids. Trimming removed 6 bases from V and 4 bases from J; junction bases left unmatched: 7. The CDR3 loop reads CASRRKGQGADTQYF. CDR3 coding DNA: TGTGCCAGTAGGAGAAAAGGACAGGGGGCAGATACGCAGTATTTT.

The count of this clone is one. The CDR3 is CASSIGSSSYNEQFF. CDR3 DNA: TGTGCCAGCAGCATAGGATCGAGCTCCTACAATGAGCAGTTCTTC. The chain carries TRBV9 and TRBJ2-1; D ambiguous. Germline CDR1 reads SGDLS; CDR2 reads YYNGEE. This CDR3 contains 15 residues. The V gene lost 4 bases and the J gene lost 0 bases, with 11 bases spanning the gap.

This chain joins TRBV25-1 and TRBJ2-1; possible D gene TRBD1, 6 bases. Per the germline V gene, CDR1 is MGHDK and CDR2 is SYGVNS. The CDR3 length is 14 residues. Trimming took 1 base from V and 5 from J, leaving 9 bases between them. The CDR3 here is CASSESAGDNEQFF. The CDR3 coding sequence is TGTGCCAGCAGTGAATCCGCAGGGGACAATGAGCAGTTCTTC. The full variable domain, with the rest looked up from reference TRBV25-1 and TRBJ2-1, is EADIYQTPRYLVIGTGKKITLECSQTMGHDKMYWYQQDPGMELHLIHYSYGVNSTEKGDLSSESTVSRIRTEHFPLTLESARPSHTSQYLCASSESAGDNEQFFGPGTRLTVL.

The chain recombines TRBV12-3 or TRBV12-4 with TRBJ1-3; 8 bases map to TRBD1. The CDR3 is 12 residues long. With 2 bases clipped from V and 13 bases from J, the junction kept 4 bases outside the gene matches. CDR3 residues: CASSLRQGAIYF. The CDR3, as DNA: TGTGCCAGCAGTTTACGGCAGGGGGCTATATATTTT.

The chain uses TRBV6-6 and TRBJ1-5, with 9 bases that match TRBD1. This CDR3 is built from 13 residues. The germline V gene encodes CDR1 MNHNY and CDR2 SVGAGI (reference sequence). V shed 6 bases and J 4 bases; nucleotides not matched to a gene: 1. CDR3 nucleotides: TGTGCCAGCAGAGGACAGGGGAATCAGCCCCAGCATTTT. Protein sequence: CASRGQGNQPQHF.